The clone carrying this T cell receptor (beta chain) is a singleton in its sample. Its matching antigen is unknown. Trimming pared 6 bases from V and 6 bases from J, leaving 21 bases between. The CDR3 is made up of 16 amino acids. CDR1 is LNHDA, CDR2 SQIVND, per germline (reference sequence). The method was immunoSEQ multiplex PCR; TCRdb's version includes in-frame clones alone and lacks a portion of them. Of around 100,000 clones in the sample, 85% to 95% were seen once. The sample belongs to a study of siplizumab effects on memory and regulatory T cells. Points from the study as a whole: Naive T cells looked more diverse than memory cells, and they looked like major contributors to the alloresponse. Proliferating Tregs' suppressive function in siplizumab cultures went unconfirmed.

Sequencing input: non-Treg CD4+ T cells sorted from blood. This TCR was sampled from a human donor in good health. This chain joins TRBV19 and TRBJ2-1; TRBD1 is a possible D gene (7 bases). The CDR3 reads CASRGRGERYFNEQFF. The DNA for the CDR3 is TGTGCCAGTAGGGGCAGGGGGGAGAGATACTTCAATGAGCAGTTCTTC. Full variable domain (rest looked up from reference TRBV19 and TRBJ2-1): DGGITQSPKYLFRKEGQNVTLSCEQNLNHDAMYWYRQDPGQGLRLIYYSQIVNDFQKGDIAEGYSVSREKKESFPLTVTSAQKNPTAFYLCASRGRGERYFNEQFFGPGTRLTVL.